This T cell receptor beta chain stems from a study of vaccination effects on CD4 cells after COVID-19. The V gene's germline CDR1 is SEHNR and CDR2 FQNEAQ (reference sequence). This CDR3 is 16 amino acids long. With 4 bases clipped from V and 5 bases from J, the junction kept 12 bases outside the gene matches. Measured with immunoSEQ multiplex PCR; TCRdb has only the in-frame clones, and not every one. The table has around 25,000 clones, about three quarters seen once. ViraFEST assay sequencing came after antigen-specific CD4+ T cells were expanded with viral peptide pools. CD4+ T cell isolation took place after approximately ten days of culture. The person had PCR-confirmed SARS-CoV-2 infection between March and December 2020. In the case of this clone: Its antigen is unknown.

Sequenced here: CD4+ T cells from PBMCs cultured with HCoV-NL63 spike peptides, sampled before COVID-19 vaccination. The clonotype comes from a human donor who had a prior SARS-CoV-2 infection. This chain links TRBV7-9 with TRBJ2-5, with TRBD1 identical over 8 bases. DNA of the CDR3: TGTGCCAGCAGCTCTACGACAGGGGTGAACGTGGAGACCCAGTACTTC. Residues: CASSSTTGVNVETQYF.